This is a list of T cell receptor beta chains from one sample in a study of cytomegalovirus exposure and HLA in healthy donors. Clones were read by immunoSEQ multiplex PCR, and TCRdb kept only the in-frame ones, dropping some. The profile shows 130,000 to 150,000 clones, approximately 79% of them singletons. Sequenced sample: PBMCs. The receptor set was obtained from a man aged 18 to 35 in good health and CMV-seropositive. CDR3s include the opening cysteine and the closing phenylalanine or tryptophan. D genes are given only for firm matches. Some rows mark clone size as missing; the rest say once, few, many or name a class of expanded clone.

TGTGCCAGCAGTCAAACAGGGAGTGGCTACACCTTC	CASSQTGSGYTF	NA	TRBV6-5	TRBJ1-2	NA
TGCGCCAGCAGCCAAGGGCCCCTTTTTGGGAACACTGAAGCTTTCTTT	CASSQGPLFGNTEAFF	NA	TRBV4-1	TRBJ1-1	few
TGTGCCAGCATCCGGACAGGGGGCTACGAGCAGTACTTC	CASIRTGGYEQYF	TRBD1	TRBV2	TRBJ2-7	NA
TGTGCCAGCAGCGTAACGGCGGGCATAGGCACAGATACGCAGTATTTT	CASSVTAGIGTDTQYF	NA	TRBV9	TRBJ2-3	few
TGTGCCAGCAGCCTGTGGGCTAGCGGATACGAGCAGTACTTC	CASSLWASGYEQYF	TRBD2	TRBV7-8	TRBJ2-7	NA
TGTGCCAGCAGCTTTGGGCCGGGGGGGCCGGAGACCCAGTACTTC	CASSFGPGGPETQYF	TRBD2	TRBV5-8	TRBJ2-5	NA
TGCGCCAGCAGCCCGGGACTAGCTACCACCGGGGAGCTGTTTTTT	CASSPGLATTGELFF	TRBD2	TRBV4-3	TRBJ2-2	NA
TGTGCCAGCAGCTCGAAGACAGGTCTGACCTATGGCTACACCTTC	CASSSKTGLTYGYTF	NA	TRBV7-8	TRBJ1-2	NA
TGCGCCAGCAGTGGTGGGGTCGGGGGTTCTCAAGAGACCCAGTACTTC	CASSGGVGGSQETQYF	NA	TRBV10-1	TRBJ2-5	NA
TGTGCCAGCACCGGGACAGGGGGTCAGCCCCAGCATTTT	CASTGTGGQPQHF	TRBD1	TRBV27	TRBJ1-5	NA
TGTGCCAGCAGCTTGGTGGCTGGTGAGACCCAGTACTTC	CASSLVAGETQYF	NA	TRBV5-4	TRBJ2-5	NA
TGTGCCAGTAGTATAGGGACAGGTGACTACAATGAGCAGTTCTTC	CASSIGTGDYNEQFF	TRBD1	TRBV19	TRBJ2-1	NA
TGTGCCAGCAGCTTGGTTCTTAGCGGGGGCCCCCGAGAGACCCAGTACTTC	CASSLVLSGGPRETQYF	TRBD2	TRBV5-4	TRBJ2-5	NA
TGTGCCAGTAGTAGACGGCAGGGGGAGGATACGCAGTATTTT	CASSRRQGEDTQYF	TRBD1	TRBV19	TRBJ2-3	NA
TGTGCCACCGTTAGAGGCAGGGGGGATTCACCCCTCCACTTT	CATVRGRGDSPLHF	TRBD1	TRBV15	TRBJ1-6	NA
TGTGCCAGCAGTTTCTCTGGACACGGGAGTCAGCCCCAGCATTTT	CASSFSGHGSQPQHF	NA	TRBV27	TRBJ1-5	NA
TGTGCCTGGAACAGGGACAGAGAACAAGAGACCCAGTACTTC	CAWNRDREQETQYF	TRBD1	TRBV30	TRBJ2-5	NA
TGTGCCAGCAGCCCTACAGGGAAGTTCAATCAGCCCCAGCATTTT	CASSPTGKFNQPQHF	NA	TRBV7-6	TRBJ1-5	NA
TGTGCCAGCAGGATCTTAGGGACAGGGGTTCAACCCCAGCATTTT	CASRILGTGVQPQHF	TRBD1	TRBV27	TRBJ1-5	NA
TGTGCCAGCAGCTTTACAGGGGCGGGAGGGACTGAAACTTTCTTT	CASSFTGAGGTETFF	TRBD1	TRBV5-4	TRBJ1-1	once
TGTGCCAGCAGCTGGGGAGACTATGGCTACACCTTC	CASSWGDYGYTF	NA	TRBV7-9	TRBJ1-2	NA
TGTGCCAGCAGTTACTCGATCGGGGGGCATCAGCCCCAGCATTTT	CASSYSIGGHQPQHF	NA	TRBV6-5	TRBJ1-5	NA
TGTGCCAGCAACCACCCTAGCGGGAGATCGGGAGAGCAGTACTTC	CASNHPSGRSGEQYF	TRBD2	TRBV5-5	TRBJ2-7	once
TGTGCCAGCAGCAGGGGACTACTAGCGGAGGAGCAGTTCTTC	CASSRGLLAEEQFF	TRBD2	TRBV7-9	TRBJ2-1	NA
TGTGCCAGCAGCCGACTTGGAGACACCGGGGAGCTGTTTTTT	CASSRLGDTGELFF	NA	TRBV27	TRBJ2-2	NA
TGTGCCAGCAGCTTGGCAGGGGGAGTCGCCGGGGAGCTGTTTTTT	CASSLAGGVAGELFF	TRBD1	TRBV7-3	TRBJ2-2	NA
TGTGCCAGCAGCTCTCAGGGTTCTAGTTTAGAGACCCAGTACTTC	CASSSQGSSLETQYF	NA	TRBV27	TRBJ2-5	NA
TGTGCCAGCAGCCAAGATTTCGGTAACTATGGCTACACCTTC	CASSQDFGNYGYTF	NA	TRBV14	TRBJ1-2	NA
TGTGCCAGCAGCCAAGCCGCGGGACAGGGGACCGGGGAGCTGTTTTTT	CASSQAAGQGTGELFF	TRBD1	TRBV5-8	TRBJ2-2	NA
TGTGCCAGCAGCTTAGGTCTGGGCGCCGTCGATGGCTACACCTTC	CASSLGLGAVDGYTF	NA	TRBV7-9	TRBJ1-2	NA
TGTGCCATCAGGGAAATGACAGGGTCTGGAAACACCATATATTTT	CAIREMTGSGNTIYF	TRBD1	TRBV10-3	TRBJ1-3	few
TGTGCCAGCAGCCCCCGGGACACCACTAACTATGGCTACACCTTC	CASSPRDTTNYGYTF	NA	TRBV5-6	TRBJ1-2	NA
TGCGCCAGCAGCGGGGACGGGGGGCGGGCCAACGTCCTGACTTTC	CASSGDGGRANVLTF	NA	TRBV5-1	TRBJ2-6	few
TGTGCCAGCTCACCTGCAGGGGGAGGCTACAATGAGCAGTTCTTC	CASSPAGGGYNEQFF	NA	TRBV18	TRBJ2-1	NA
TGTGCCAGTACCGAAGGAGGGGTCTATGGCTACACCTTC	CASTEGGVYGYTF	NA	TRBV19	TRBJ1-2	NA
TGTGCCAGCATCAGGACAGGGAGGTTCGACGAGCAGTACTTC	CASIRTGRFDEQYF	TRBD1	TRBV28	TRBJ2-7	few
TGCGCCAGCAGCTTAAATGGGGGGGTTACTGAAGCTTTCTTT	CASSLNGGVTEAFF	NA	TRBV5-1	TRBJ1-1	NA
TGCAGCGTTGGGGGGGTCCCGGGACAGGGAAACTATGGCTACACCTTC	CSVGGVPGQGNYGYTF	TRBD1	TRBV29-1	TRBJ1-2	NA
TGTGCCAGCAGCTTAGAAAGAGGGGGTCCCTACGAGCAGTACTTC	CASSLERGGPYEQYF	NA	TRBV7-9	TRBJ2-7	NA
TGTGCCATCAGGATGACAGGGGACAATCAGCCCCAGCATTTT	CAIRMTGDNQPQHF	TRBD1	TRBV10-3	TRBJ1-5	NA